This T cell receptor (beta chain) was observed in a study of sequential checkpoint blockade in melanoma. Treatment indicated: randomized to nivolumab then ipilimumab (arm A) or the reverse (arm B). Germline V gene sequence: CDR1 MDHEN, CDR2 SYDVKM. V was shortened by 3 bases and J by 1 base, with 12 bases between the two germline ends. The CDR3 runs to 15 residues. Profiling relied on immunoSEQ multiplex PCR, and the TCRdb table lists in-frame clones only, not all of them. The table records roughly 20,000 clones, roughly 80% of them present only once. The origin of this receptor is a human donor with melanoma. Here the sequenced sample was CD8+ T cells sorted from blood (inferred from file names), taken from a patient given nivolumab and ipilimumab in sequence. The chain carries TRBV28 and TRBJ1-1; a possible D gene is TRBD1 (5 bases). The CDR3 DNA sequence: TGTGCCAGCAGTTTGGGGCCGGGGGGGAACACTGAAGCTTTCTTT. Translation: CASSLGPGGNTEAFF.